Described below is a single TCR beta chain sequence and its context. This clonotype was seen a handful of times. This receptor's antigen is unknown. Base-call qualities are not available, and no considerably larger clone is one nucleotide away. The meaning of the sample's treatment or condition label: live attenuated yellow fever vaccine strain. PBMCs were isolated from peripheral blood using a standard Ficoll-Paque protocol. CD4 and CD8 T-cell fractions were isolated with Dynabeads CD4 and CD8 positive selection kits. RNA was extracted with TriZol from bulk PBMCs, CD4 and CD8 fractions, and dextramer-positive and dextramer-negative fractions. The sample comes from a study of T cells after yellow fever vaccination (dated by TCRdb to the late 2010s). As for the study more broadly: The SMART-Seq v4 Ultra Low Input RNA kit was used to prepare libraries from fractions with low cell numbers. Two healthy male donors, one aged 18 to 30 and one aged 30 to 40 years, made up the cohort. Blood samples were taken at several timepoints before and after primary and secondary immunization, and bulk PBMC replicates and cell subsets were isolated. Bulk TCR alpha and beta repertoires were sequenced longitudinally to track T-cell clones before and after primary and booster YFV17D yellow fever vaccination. The investigation overall reported the following: A small share of clonotypes was detected in both CD4 and CD8 compartments, with the overlap likely arising from convergent recombination. After the booster, most of the clones that had expanded following primary vaccination were detected again (around 95% of CD4 and around 90% of CD8), which suggests that memory was broadly maintained. Compared with the primary T-cell response, the secondary T-cell response was faster but weaker, reaching its peak on day 5 rather than on day 15. Because only two donors were included in the study, the extent to which the findings can be generalized is limited. Computational filtering was needed because FACS-sorted repertoires could contain abundant contaminating clonotypes from the bulk population.

TCR cDNA was synthesized by 5'RACE template switching, through which a universal primer site and unique molecular identifiers were introduced. Priming for cDNA synthesis came from both the TCR alpha and TCR beta constant segments. Library amplification involved two PCR steps, and the second step added sample barcodes and sequencing adapters. Sequencing of the libraries was done on either Illumina HiSeq 2500 (2x100 bp) or NovaSeq (2x150 bp). In the original analysis: Demultiplexing of reads and collapsing into UMI consensus sequences were performed with MIGEC, and V(D)J alignment was carried out with MiXCR. Vaccine-responding clonotypes were defined with edgeR using replicate PBMC samples, requiring FDR below 0.01 and a log2 fold change above 5 up to day 15. Each bulk clonotype was labeled CD4 or CD8 based on which sequenced repertoire, CD4 or CD8, contained the clonotype at higher abundance. Through fastp at Q25 and MiXCR, TCRdb rebuilt clones from the public reads, retaining in-frame beta chains. Identical CDR3 proteins give one entry, which carries the most common genes and DNA. It is TCRdb's table, rather than the study itself, that gives the V and J calls and clone size. The sample table contains roughly 120,000 distinct CDR3 sequences; only one count was recorded for 8% to 9.5% of them. The ten largest account for over 25% of the sample.

Measured from the cysteine to the phenylalanine, the CDR3 is 14 residues long. Kept here is only the CDR3 DNA, which spans 42 bases and is read in frame from base 1. Via the germline V gene, CDR1 is SGHTA and CDR2 FQGNSA. Trimming removed 3 bases from V and 5 bases from J, leaving 14 bases between the germline ends. The TCR sequence derives from a man aged 25-45 years who received the YFV17D yellow fever vaccine. The sample here was CD8+ T cells sorted from PBMCs, taken 45 days after the yellow fever booster vaccination. The rearrangement combines TRBV7-2 with TRBJ2-7; the D call is possibly TRBD1 or TRBD2, each sharing 5 bases. The CDR3 is CASSFSAGADEQYF. The DNA reads as follows: TGTGCCAGCAGCTTCTCCGCCGGGGCTGACGAGCAGTACTTC. Joined to the reference TRBV7-2 and TRBJ2-7 proteins, this CDR3 gives the full variable domain: GAGVSQSPSNKVTEKGKDVELRCDPISGHTALYWYRQSLGQGLEFLIYFQGNSAPDKSGLPSDRFSAERTGGSVSTLTIQRTQQEDSAVYLCASSFSAGADEQYFGPGTRLTVT.